This is a list of T cell receptor beta chains from one sample in a study of stem cell transplantation in POMP-related autoinflammatory disease. TCRdb keeps only in-frame clones here, not all; method: immunoSEQ multiplex PCR. The repertoire includes approximately 65,000 clones, under 95% of them detected once, and about 0.66% sits in the top ten. The specimen was CD4+ T cells from PBMCs, collected after stem cell transplantation. The origin of the receptors is a human patient with POMP-related autoinflammation and immune dysregulation (PRAID). Some T cells may have come from the graft donor. Both conserved end residues are part of each CDR3. D genes are given only for firm matches. Only some rows state a clone size, as once, few, many or a class for expanded clones.

cdr3_nt,cdr3_aa,v_call,j_call,d_call,clone_size
TGTGCCAGCAGTTTAGGTTCAGATACGCAGTATTTT,CASSLGSDTQYF,TRBV28,TRBJ2-3,NA,NA
TGTGCCAGCAGCTTACTGCCAAACACTGAAGCTTTCTTT,CASSLLPNTEAFF,TRBV7-2,TRBJ1-1,NA,NA
TGTGCCAGCAGTTCCTCGGGGGGGCCAAGGCTTAATGAAAAACTGTTTTTT,CASSSSGGPRLNEKLFF,TRBV27,TRBJ1-4,NA,NA
TGTGCCAGCTCACCACCCTTGGGTTGGGATGAGCAGTTCTTC,CASSPPLGWDEQFF,TRBV18,TRBJ2-1,NA,NA
TGCGCCAGCAGCTTGGGAGGGATAAGCTCTGGGGCCAACGTCCTGACTTTC,CASSLGGISSGANVLTF,TRBV5-1,TRBJ2-6,NA,NA
TGTGCCACCAGCAGGCTAGCGGGGAATACGCAGTATTTT,CATSRLAGNTQYF,TRBV15,TRBJ2-3,TRBD2,NA
TGTGCCAGCAGCCAAGATTGGAACAGGGGAATATATAGCAATCAGCCCCAGCATTTT,CASSQDWNRGIYSNQPQHF,TRBV4-2,TRBJ1-5,TRBD1,NA
TGCAGCGTTGTGGGTTTAATCGTTAGCGGGAGGCAAGAGACCCAGTACTTC,CSVVGLIVSGRQETQYF,TRBV29-1,TRBJ2-5,TRBD2,NA
TGTGCCAGCAGCTTGGCCTGGAGCGGGGGGACGGAGACCCAGTACTTC,CASSLAWSGGTETQYF,TRBV5-4,TRBJ2-5,TRBD2,NA
TGTGCCAGCAGCCCATCTCCGCCGACAGGCCCCTACAATGAGCAGTTCTTC,CASSPSPPTGPYNEQFF,TRBV7-6,TRBJ2-1,NA,NA
TGTGCCAGCACCAAGAATACAGGTGAAGCTTTCTTT,CASTKNTGEAFF,TRBV12-3/TRBV12-4,TRBJ1-1,NA,NA
TGTGCCAGCAGCCAAGTCGGAGGGGCGAAGAACTATGGCTACACCTTC,CASSQVGGAKNYGYTF,TRBV3-1/TRBV3-2,TRBJ1-2,NA,NA
TGTGCCAGCAGTCCCGTAGTTGCGGGGGGGAAGCTTGGACAGCCCCAGCATTTT,CASSPVVAGGKLGQPQHF,TRBV28,TRBJ1-5,NA,once
TGTGCCAGCAGCTCGTCCAGGGGGGGCGTTGGCTACACCTTC,CASSSSRGGVGYTF,TRBV11-2,TRBJ1-2,TRBD1,NA
TGTGCCAGCAGTGATACCCTCACTAGCTACGAGCAGTACTTC,CASSDTLTSYEQYF,TRBV2,TRBJ2-7,NA,few
TGTGCCAGCAGCCGGAGGCAGTGGAGCTCCTACGAGCAGTACTTC,CASSRRQWSSYEQYF,TRBV3-1/TRBV3-2,TRBJ2-7,NA,NA
TGTGCCAGCTCACCACCCTCACGCACCGGGGAGCTGTTTTTT,CASSPPSRTGELFF,TRBV18,TRBJ2-2,NA,NA
TGTGCCAGCAGCTTACCTCCGGGACAGGGGCGCTCGTTGGGGGGCTACACCTTC,CASSLPPGQGRSLGGYTF,TRBV7-9,TRBJ1-2,TRBD1,NA
TGTGCCAGCAGCCAAGCGGGCCAGGGGGCTACTAATGAAAAACTGTTTTTT,CASSQAGQGATNEKLFF,TRBV3-1/TRBV3-2,TRBJ1-4,TRBD1,NA
TGTGCCAGCAGCTTACAGGGCCCAGGCTACGAGCAGTACTTC,CASSLQGPGYEQYF,TRBV5-8,TRBJ2-7,NA,NA
TGTGCCAGTAGTATAGGAGACAGGTTAAACACTGAAGCTTTCTTT,CASSIGDRLNTEAFF,TRBV19,TRBJ1-1,NA,NA
TGTGCCAGTAGTATGGCGGGACAGGGTTACATCTATGGCTACACCTTC,CASSMAGQGYIYGYTF,TRBV19,TRBJ1-2,TRBD1,NA
TGCGCCAGCAGCGAGGGCAGCTATAACTATGGCTACACCTTC,CASSEGSYNYGYTF,TRBV5-1,TRBJ1-2,NA,NA
TGTGCCTGGACTGGGCCGGGGAACACTGAAGCTTTCTTT,CAWTGPGNTEAFF,TRBV30,TRBJ1-1,NA,NA
TGTGCCAGTAGTGGGACTGTAAACAGTTCCCCGGACGAGCAGTACTTC,CASSGTVNSSPDEQYF,TRBV19,TRBJ2-7,NA,once
TGTGCCACCAGTGATTACCCTAACGGGGAGCTGTTTTTT,CATSDYPNGELFF,TRBV24-1,TRBJ2-2,NA,NA
TGTGCCAGCAGTTCCCGGACAGGTCTCTATGGCTACACCTTC,CASSSRTGLYGYTF,TRBV27,TRBJ1-2,TRBD1,NA
TGTGCCAGCAGCCAACGAGGGACCCTCTACGAGCAGTACTTC,CASSQRGTLYEQYF,TRBV4-2,TRBJ2-7,NA,NA
TGCGCCAGCAGCTTGGGGCGGACCTACTATGGCTACACCTTC,CASSLGRTYYGYTF,TRBV5-1,TRBJ1-2,NA,NA
TGTGCCAGCAGCTCCAGGGGCGGGAGGGCCTTCGAGCAGTACTTC,CASSSRGGRAFEQYF,TRBV7-2,TRBJ2-7,TRBD2,NA
TGTGCCAGCAGTCCACGTTGGGGTGAGCAGTTCTTC,CASSPRWGEQFF,TRBV12-3/TRBV12-4,TRBJ2-1,NA,NA
TGCGCCAGCAGCTTGGTTCCCCGGGACAGGGTAATAACCGACTCTGGGGCCAACGTCCTGACTTTC,CASSLVPRDRVITDSGANVLTF,TRBV5-1,TRBJ2-6,TRBD1,NA
TGTGCCAGCAGCCCAGACCGGGACAGGTTGACCAACGGGGTCCAAGAGACCCAGTACTTC,CASSPDRDRLTNGVQETQYF,TRBV3-1/TRBV3-2,TRBJ2-5,TRBD1,NA
TGTGCCAGCAGTGAATATGGCAGCTCTGAAGCTTTCTTT,CASSEYGSSEAFF,TRBV25-1,TRBJ1-1,NA,NA
TGCGCCAGCAGCCATACCCCAGGGGGCGCGAACAATGAGCAGTTCTTC,CASSHTPGGANNEQFF,TRBV5-1,TRBJ2-1,TRBD1,NA
TGCGCCAGCAGTCAGACCGGGACAGTATACGAGCAGTACTTC,CASSQTGTVYEQYF,TRBV5-1,TRBJ2-7,TRBD1,NA
TGTGCCAGTCTAAGGACAGGGCTGAACACTGAAGCTTTCTTT,CASLRTGLNTEAFF,TRBV19,TRBJ1-1,TRBD1,few
TGTGCCAGCAGCCAAGACCCTAGCGGGGCCTCCTACGAGCAGTACTTC,CASSQDPSGASYEQYF,TRBV3-1/TRBV3-2,TRBJ2-7,TRBD2,NA
TGTGCCAGCAGCGTTCGGACGGGCTCCTACAATGAGCAGTTCTTC,CASSVRTGSYNEQFF,TRBV9,TRBJ2-1,NA,NA
TGCGCCAGCAGCTTGTCTAGGCCCGGGACAGAGGAAAAACTGTTTTTT,CASSLSRPGTEEKLFF,TRBV5-1,TRBJ1-4,TRBD1,NA
TGTGCCACCAGCAGGATACAGTGGACCCAGTACTTC,CATSRIQWTQYF,TRBV15,TRBJ2-5,NA,NA
TGTGCCACCAGTGATTTATCCCGGGACAGCCAAGAGACCCAGTACTTC,CATSDLSRDSQETQYF,TRBV24-1,TRBJ2-5,TRBD1,NA
TGCGCCAGCAGCCCCCGGGACCCCGCGTACACCGGGGAGCTGTTTTTT,CASSPRDPAYTGELFF,TRBV5-1,TRBJ2-2,NA,NA
TGTGCCAGCAGTTACAGGGTCAGCAATCAGCCCCAGCATTTT,CASSYRVSNQPQHF,TRBV6-5,TRBJ1-5,NA,NA
TGTGCCAGCAGCCATACCGGGACTAGCGGAAGCTCCTACGAGCAGTACTTC,CASSHTGTSGSSYEQYF,TRBV4-2,TRBJ2-7,TRBD2,NA
TGTGCCAGCAGCAAAGCCCCGGGACAGGGTTTCAGCTCCTATAATTCACCCCTCCACTTT,CASSKAPGQGFSSYNSPLHF,TRBV21-1,TRBJ1-6,NA,NA
TGTGCCAGCAGCTTAGTAATAGCGGGCTACACAGATACGCAGTATTTT,CASSLVIAGYTDTQYF,TRBV11-2,TRBJ2-3,TRBD2,once
TGTGCCAGCAGCTTGTTTCGAGCGGGAGGGCCGGGAGAGACCCAGTACTTC,CASSLFRAGGPGETQYF,TRBV5-6,TRBJ2-5,TRBD2,NA
TGTGCCAGCAGCCAAGATGGAGCGGGAGGGCCCGGGGAGCTGTTTTTT,CASSQDGAGGPGELFF,TRBV4-2,TRBJ2-2,TRBD2,NA
TGTGCCAGCAGCACATGGACTAGCGGAAGCTCCTACGAGCAGTACTTC,CASSTWTSGSSYEQYF,TRBV11-3,TRBJ2-7,TRBD2,NA
TGTGCCAGCAGCGCGGGACACTACTACCACCAAGAGACCCAGTACTTC,CASSAGHYYHQETQYF,TRBV5-5,TRBJ2-5,NA,NA